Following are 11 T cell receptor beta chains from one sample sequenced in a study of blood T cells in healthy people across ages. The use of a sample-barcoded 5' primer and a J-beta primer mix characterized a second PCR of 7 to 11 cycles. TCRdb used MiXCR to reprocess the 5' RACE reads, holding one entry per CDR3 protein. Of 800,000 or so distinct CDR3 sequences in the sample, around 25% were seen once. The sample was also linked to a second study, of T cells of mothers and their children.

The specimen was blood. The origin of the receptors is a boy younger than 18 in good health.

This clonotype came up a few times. In DNA, the CDR3 is TGCAGCGTTGAGACAGGGGAGGCCTACGAGCAGTACTTC. It encodes CSVETGEAYEQYF. V usage is TRBV29-1 and J usage is TRBJ2-5; 8 nucleotides agree with TRBD1. The DNA matches TRBJ2-7 better at its end, which makes the J call doubtful. CDR3 length: 13 residues. Germline V lookup: CDR1 SQVTM, CDR2 ANQGSEA.

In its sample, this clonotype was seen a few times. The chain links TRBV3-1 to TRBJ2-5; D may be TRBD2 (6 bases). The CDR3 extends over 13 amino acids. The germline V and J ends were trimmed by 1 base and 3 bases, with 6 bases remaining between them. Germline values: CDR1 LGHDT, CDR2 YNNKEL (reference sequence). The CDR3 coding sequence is TGTGCCAGCAGCCAAGCGGGGGAAGAGACCCAGTACTTC. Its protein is CASSQAGEETQYF.

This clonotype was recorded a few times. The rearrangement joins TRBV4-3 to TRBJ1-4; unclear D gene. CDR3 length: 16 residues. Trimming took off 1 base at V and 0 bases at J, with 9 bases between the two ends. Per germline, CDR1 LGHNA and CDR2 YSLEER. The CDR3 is CASSQVGYPTNEKLFF. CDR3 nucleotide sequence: TGCGCCAGCAGCCAAGTGGGGTACCCAACTAATGAAAAACTGTTTTTT.

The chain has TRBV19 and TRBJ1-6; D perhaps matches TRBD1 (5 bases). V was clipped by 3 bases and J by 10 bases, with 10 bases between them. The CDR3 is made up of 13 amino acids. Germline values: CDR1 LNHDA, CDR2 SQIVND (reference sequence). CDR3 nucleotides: TGTGCCAGTAGTATGGCTGGGACCTCACCCCTCCACTTT. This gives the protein CASSMAGTSPLHF.

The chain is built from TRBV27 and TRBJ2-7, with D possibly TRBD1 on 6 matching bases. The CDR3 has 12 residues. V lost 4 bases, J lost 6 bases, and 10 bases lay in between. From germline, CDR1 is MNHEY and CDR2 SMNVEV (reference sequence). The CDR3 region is CASSSTGTEQYF. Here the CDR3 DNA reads TGTGCCAGCAGTTCTACAGGGACCGAGCAGTACTTC.

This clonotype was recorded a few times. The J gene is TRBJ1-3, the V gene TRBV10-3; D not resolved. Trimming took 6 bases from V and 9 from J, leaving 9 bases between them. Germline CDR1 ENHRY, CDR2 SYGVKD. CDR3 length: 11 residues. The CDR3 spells CAISGRGTIYF. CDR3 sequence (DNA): TGTGCCATCAGCGGCCGAGGCACCATATATTTT.

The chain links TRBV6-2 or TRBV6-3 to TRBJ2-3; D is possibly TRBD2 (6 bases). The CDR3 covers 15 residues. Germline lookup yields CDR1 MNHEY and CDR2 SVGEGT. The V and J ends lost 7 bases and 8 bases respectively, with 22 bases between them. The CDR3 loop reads CASTITGDLGGTQYF. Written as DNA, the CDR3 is TGTGCCAGCACCATCACGGGAGACCTGGGAGGTACGCAGTATTTT.

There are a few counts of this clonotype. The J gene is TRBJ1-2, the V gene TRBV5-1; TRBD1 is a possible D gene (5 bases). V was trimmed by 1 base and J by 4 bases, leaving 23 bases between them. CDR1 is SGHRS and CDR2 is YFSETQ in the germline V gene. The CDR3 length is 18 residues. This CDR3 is CASSLTPHIDGGIYGYTF. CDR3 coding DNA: TGCGCCAGCAGCTTGACCCCACACATTGACGGGGGGATCTATGGCTACACCTTC.

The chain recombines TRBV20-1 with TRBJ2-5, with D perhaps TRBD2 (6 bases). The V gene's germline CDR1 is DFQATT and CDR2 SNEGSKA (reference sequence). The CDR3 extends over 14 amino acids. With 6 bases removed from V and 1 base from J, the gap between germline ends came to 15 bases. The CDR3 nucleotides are TGCAGTGCGACCCCGGCGGGGACCCAAGAGACCCAGTACTTC. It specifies CSATPAGTQETQYF.

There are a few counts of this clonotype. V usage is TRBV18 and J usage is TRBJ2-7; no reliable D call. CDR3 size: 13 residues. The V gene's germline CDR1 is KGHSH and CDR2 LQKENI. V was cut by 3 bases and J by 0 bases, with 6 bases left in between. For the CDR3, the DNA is TGTGCCAGCTCACCCGTCAGCTCCTACGAGCAGTACTTC. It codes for CASSPVSSYEQYF.

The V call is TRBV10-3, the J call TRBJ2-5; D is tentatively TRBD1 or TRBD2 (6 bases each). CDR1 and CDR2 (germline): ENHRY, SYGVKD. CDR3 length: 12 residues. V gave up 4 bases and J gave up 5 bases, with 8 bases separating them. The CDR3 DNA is TGTGCCATCAGTGTAGGGGGGGAGACCCAGTACTTC. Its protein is CAISVGGETQYF.